This T cell receptor beta chain was sequenced in a study of HIV-infected children after antiretroviral therapy interruption. Study-level points and caveats: The Gini coefficient of naive CD4+ repertoires rose, returning to baseline by 3 years.

Treatment noted: PENTA 11 planned treatment interruption arm or continuous ART arm. Participants had taken at least three-drug ART for at least 24 weeks. Sorting from thawed PBMCs isolated naive CD4+ CD45RA+ CD45RO- T cells. A 3' RACE protocol on RNA, with unique molecular identifiers, produced the TCR library. TCRdb independently ran MiXCR on the 3' RACE reads; one entry per CDR3 protein. There are about 86,000 distinct CDR3 sequences in the sample; 5.5% to 8.5% occur only once, and roughly 1% lies in the top ten. This clonotype was recorded many times. The antigen is not known. CDR1 is DFQATT, CDR2 SNEGSKA, per germline (reference sequence). The CDR3 is 17 residues long. Trimming removed 3 bases from V and 2 bases from J; junction bases left unmatched: 7.

Sequencing was performed on CD45RA+ CD4+ T cells from PBMCs, pooled from several time points, taken from a donor given antiretroviral therapy, either interrupted or continuous. The subset is: naive CD4+ CD45RA+ CD45RO- T cells. The sequence derives from a pool of human donors with HIV. The V gene is TRBV20-1, the J gene TRBJ2-1; 13 bases are shared with TRBD2. The CDR3 loop reads CSARMGLAGPTYNEQFF. In DNA form, the CDR3 reads TGCAGTGCTAGGATGGGACTAGCGGGGCCAACCTACAATGAGCAGTTCTTC.